The present T cell receptor (beta chain) was sequenced within a study of T cell responses to AZD1222 COVID-19 vaccine. General study points: Clonal diversity was possibly underestimated, and the donors were mostly white British, with more females. Spike as a whole was targeted by vaccine-associated CD4 TCRs, dominant at 160-218 and 743-854.

Concerning this clone: Antigen specificity is unknown.

Germline V CDR1 and CDR2: SGHTA, FQGNSA. J gave up 11 bases and V 3 bases, and 0 bases lay outside the gene matches. The CDR3 totals 11 residues. Sequencing was performed with immunoSEQ multiplex PCR; in TCRdb, only in-frame clones are kept and a portion is missing. Of some 150,000 clones in the sample, roughly 87% are singletons; the top ten hold about 5%. The clonotype originates from an adult who received the MenACWY meningococcal vaccine as a control. The rearrangement links TRBV7-2 to TRBJ1-4; 7 bases agree with TRBD1. Material: peripheral blood, obtained 28 days after the second dose of the MenACWY control vaccine. The CDR3 region has the DNA TGTGCCAGCAGCTTGGGACAGAAACTGTTTTTT. It encodes CASSLGQKLFF.